The present T cell receptor beta chain was sequenced within a study of blood T cell repertoires in COVID-19. For the study at large: Acute-phase and convalescent COVID-19 samples originated in the United States, Italy and Spain.

As handled by the study authors: Estimation of nucleated cell counts was performed using reference gene primer amplification. TCRdb's copy holds only in-frame clones and misses some; the assay was immunoSEQ multiplex PCR. V and J calls and clone size follow that table, whereas D and trimming were derived from the DNA. The sample lists approximately 210,000 clones; around 88% were seen once. The length of the CDR3 is 11 residues. V lost 8 bases and J 0 bases, leaving 4 bases between the germline ends. The sequenced sample consisted of peripheral blood. This chain joins TRBV12-3 or TRBV12-4 and TRBJ1-1; D call uncertain. This TCR was sampled from a man younger than 35 with active or convalescent COVID-19. The CDR3 coding sequence is TGTGCCAGCGTATTGAACACTGAAGCTTTCTTT. Protein: CASVLNTEAFF.